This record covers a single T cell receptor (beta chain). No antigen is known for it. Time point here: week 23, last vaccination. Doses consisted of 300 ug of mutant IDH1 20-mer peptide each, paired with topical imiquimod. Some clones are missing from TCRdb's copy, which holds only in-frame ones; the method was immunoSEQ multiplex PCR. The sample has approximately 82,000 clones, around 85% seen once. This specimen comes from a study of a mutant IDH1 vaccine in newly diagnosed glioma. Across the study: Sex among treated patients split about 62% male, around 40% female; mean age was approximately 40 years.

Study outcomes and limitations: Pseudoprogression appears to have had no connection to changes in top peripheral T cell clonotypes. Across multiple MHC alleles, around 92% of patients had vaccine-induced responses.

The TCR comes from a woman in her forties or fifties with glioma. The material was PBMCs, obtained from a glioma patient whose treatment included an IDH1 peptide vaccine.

Here the CDR3 DNA reads TGTGCCAGCAGTTACTCGACTAGCGGGAACTCCTACGAGCAGTACTTC. It encodes CASSYSTSGNSYEQYF. The chain employs TRBV6-6 and TRBJ2-7; 11 bases are shared with TRBD2. After removal of 0 bases from V and 0 bases from J, the junction contained 1 base not matched to a gene. Per the germline V gene, CDR1 is MNHNY and CDR2 is SVGAGI (reference sequence). The length of the CDR3 is 16 residues.